The source of this TCR beta chain is a study of T cells after yellow fever vaccination. CDR1 and CDR2 (germline): DFQATT, SNEGSKA (reference sequence). This CDR3 has 15 residues. V was clipped by 1 base and J by 0 bases, with 13 bases between them. From the 5' RACE reads, TCRdb called clonotypes with MiXCR, one entry per CDR3 protein. The sample lists 450,000 to 600,000 distinct CDR3 sequences, approximately 12% occurring once. The rearrangement uses TRBV20-1 and TRBJ2-7; perhaps TRBD2 as D (6 bases). The TCR sequence derives from a man aged 25-45 years who received the YFV17D yellow fever vaccine. The source material was PBMCs, sampled on the day of the yellow fever booster vaccination. The CDR3 loop reads CSARARRGPSYEQYF. The CDR3 DNA is TGCAGTGCTAGAGCCAGGCGGGGCCCCTCCTACGAGCAGTACTTC.